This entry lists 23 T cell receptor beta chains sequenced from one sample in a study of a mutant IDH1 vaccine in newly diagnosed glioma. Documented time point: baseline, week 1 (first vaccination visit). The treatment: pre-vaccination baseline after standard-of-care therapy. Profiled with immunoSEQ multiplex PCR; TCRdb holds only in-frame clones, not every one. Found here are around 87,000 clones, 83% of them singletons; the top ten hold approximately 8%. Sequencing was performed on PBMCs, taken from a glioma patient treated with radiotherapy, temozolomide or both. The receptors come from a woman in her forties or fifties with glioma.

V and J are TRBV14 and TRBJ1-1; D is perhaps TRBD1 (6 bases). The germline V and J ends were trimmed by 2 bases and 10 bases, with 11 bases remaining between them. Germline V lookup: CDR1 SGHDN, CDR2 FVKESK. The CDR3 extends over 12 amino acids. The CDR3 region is CASSQKTGTAFF. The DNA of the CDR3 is TGTGCCAGCAGCCAAAAAACAGGGACAGCTTTCTTT.

CDR3: CASSFRQGEAGELFF. DNA for the CDR3: TGTGCCAGCAGCTTCCGACAGGGGGAAGCCGGGGAGCTGTTTTTT. The chain is built from TRBV5-6 and TRBJ2-2; 9 bases are shared with TRBD1. Per germline, CDR1 SGHDT and CDR2 YYEEEE. V was clipped by 2 bases and J by 6 bases; unmatched bases: 5. The CDR3 is 15 amino acids.

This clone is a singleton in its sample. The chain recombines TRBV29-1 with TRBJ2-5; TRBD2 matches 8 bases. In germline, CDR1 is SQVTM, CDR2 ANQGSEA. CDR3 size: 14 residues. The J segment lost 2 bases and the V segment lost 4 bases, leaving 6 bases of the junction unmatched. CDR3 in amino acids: CSVVAAGAQETQYF. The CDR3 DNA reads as TGCAGCGTTGTTGCAGCGGGGGCACAAGAGACCCAGTACTTC.

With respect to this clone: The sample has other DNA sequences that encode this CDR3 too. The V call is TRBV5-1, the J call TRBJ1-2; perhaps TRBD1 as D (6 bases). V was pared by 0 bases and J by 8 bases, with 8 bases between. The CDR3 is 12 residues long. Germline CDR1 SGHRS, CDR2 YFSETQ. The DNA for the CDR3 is TGCGCCAGCAGCTTGGATACAGGGGGCTACACCTTC. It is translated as CASSLDTGGYTF.

The CDR3 DNA sequence: TGCAGTGCTAGAGATACCCCACGAGCTTTCTTT. It translates to CSARDTPRAFF. The chain recombines TRBV20-1 with TRBJ1-1; D call uncertain. V lost 0 bases, J lost 10 bases, and 9 bases lay in between. In germline, CDR1 is DFQATT, CDR2 SNEGSKA (reference sequence). This CDR3 is built from 11 residues.

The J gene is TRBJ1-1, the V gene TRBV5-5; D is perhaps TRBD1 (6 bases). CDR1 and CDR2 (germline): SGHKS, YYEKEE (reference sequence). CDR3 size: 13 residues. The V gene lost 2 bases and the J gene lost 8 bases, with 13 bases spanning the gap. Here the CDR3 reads CASSFSGGLEAFF. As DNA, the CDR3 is TGTGCCAGCAGCTTCTCCGGGGGCCTAGAAGCTTTCTTT. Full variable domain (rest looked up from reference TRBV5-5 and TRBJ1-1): DAGVTQSPTHLIKTRGQQVTLRCSPISGHKSVSWYQQVLGQGPQFIFQYYEKEERGRGNFPDRFSARQFPNYSSELNVNALLLGDSALYLCASSFSGGLEAFFGQGTRLTVV.

The CDR3, as DNA: TGCGCCAGCAGCCCCACCAGGGGGTTCTATGGCTACACCTTC. The encoded protein is CASSPTRGFYGYTF. This sequence joins TRBV4-1 and TRBJ1-2; the match to TRBD1 covers 7 bases. CDR1 is MGHRA, CDR2 YSYEKL, per germline. V lost 4 bases and J lost 4; bases outside the gene matches: 6. The CDR3 covers 14 residues.

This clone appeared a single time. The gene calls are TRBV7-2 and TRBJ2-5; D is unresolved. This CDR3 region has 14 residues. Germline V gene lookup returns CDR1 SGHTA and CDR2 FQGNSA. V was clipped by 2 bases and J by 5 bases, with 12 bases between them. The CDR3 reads CASSLRALGETQYF. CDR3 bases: TGTGCCAGCAGCTTAAGGGCGTTGGGGGAGACCCAGTACTTC.

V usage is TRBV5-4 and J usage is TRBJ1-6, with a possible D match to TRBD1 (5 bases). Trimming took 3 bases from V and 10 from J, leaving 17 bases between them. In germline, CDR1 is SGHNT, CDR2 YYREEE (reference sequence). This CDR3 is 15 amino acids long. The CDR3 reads CASSSRDGVESPLHF. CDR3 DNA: TGTGCCAGCAGCTCCCGGGACGGTGTAGAATCACCCCTCCACTTT.

The CDR3 bases are TGCGCCAGCAGCTTGGACTTGGAGACCCAGTACTTC. It is translated as CASSLDLETQYF. The chain combines TRBV5-1 with TRBJ2-5; the D is unclear. The V gene's germline CDR1 is SGHRS and CDR2 YFSETQ. The CDR3 is made up of 12 amino acids. Trimming removed 0 bases from V and 5 bases from J, with 5 bases in between.

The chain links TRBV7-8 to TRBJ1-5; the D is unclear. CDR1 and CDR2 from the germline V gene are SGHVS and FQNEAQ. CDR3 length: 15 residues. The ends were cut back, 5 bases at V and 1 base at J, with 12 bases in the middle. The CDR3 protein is CASSLMGRSNQPQHF. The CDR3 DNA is TGTGCCAGCAGCCTAATGGGCAGAAGCAATCAGCCCCAGCATTTT.

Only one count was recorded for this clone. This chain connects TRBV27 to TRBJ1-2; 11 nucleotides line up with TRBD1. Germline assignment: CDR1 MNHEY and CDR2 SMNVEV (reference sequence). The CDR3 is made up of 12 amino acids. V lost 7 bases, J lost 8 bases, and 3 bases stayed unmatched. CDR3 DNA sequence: TGTGCCAGCACCGGGACAGGGGGAGGCTACACCTTC. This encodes CASTGTGGGYTF.

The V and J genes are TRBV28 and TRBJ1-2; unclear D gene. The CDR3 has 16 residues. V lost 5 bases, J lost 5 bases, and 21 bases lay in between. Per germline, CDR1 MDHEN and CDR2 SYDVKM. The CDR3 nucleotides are TGTGCCAGCAGTCCCTATCCTACGGCGTGGGATTATGGCTACACCTTC. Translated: CASSPYPTAWDYGYTF.

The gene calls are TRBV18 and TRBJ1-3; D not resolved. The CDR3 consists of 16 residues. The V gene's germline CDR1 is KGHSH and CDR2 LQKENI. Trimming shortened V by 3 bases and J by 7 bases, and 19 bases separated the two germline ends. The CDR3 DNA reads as TGTGCCAGCTCACCGAATATAAGGGAAAGTACGAACACCATATATTTT. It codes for CASSPNIRESTNTIYF.

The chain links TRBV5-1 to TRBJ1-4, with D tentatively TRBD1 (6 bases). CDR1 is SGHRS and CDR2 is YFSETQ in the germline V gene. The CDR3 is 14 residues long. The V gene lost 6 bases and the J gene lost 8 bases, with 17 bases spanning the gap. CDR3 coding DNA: TGCGCCAGCACCTCAGGGGCCCCGGGGGAAAAACTGTTTTTT. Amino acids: CASTSGAPGEKLFF.

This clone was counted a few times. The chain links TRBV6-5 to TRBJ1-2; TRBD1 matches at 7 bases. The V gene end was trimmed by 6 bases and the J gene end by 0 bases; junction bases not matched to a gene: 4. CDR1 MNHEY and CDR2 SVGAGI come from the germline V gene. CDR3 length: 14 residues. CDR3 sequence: CASRRQGTNYGYTF. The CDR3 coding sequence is TGTGCCAGCAGACGACAGGGAACTAACTATGGCTACACCTTC.

DNA of the CDR3: TGTGCCAGCAGCCCCCTTCTCATTAACGAGCAGTTCTTC. It yields the protein CASSPLLINEQFF. This rearrangement joins TRBV6-6 to TRBJ2-1; D not resolved. Trimming took 6 bases from V and 10 from J, leaving 16 bases between them. The CDR3 is made up of 13 amino acids. Germline CDR1 MNHNY, CDR2 SVGAGI (reference sequence).

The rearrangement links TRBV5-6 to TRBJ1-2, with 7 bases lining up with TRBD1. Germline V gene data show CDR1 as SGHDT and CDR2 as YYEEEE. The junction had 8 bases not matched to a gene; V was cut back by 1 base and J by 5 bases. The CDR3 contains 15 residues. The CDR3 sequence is CASSLRAGGAYGYTF. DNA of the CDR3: TGTGCCAGCAGCTTGAGGGCAGGGGGGGCATATGGCTACACCTTC. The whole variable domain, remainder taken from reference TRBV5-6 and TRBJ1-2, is DAGVTQSPTHLIKTRGQQVTLRCSPKSGHDTVSWYQQALGQGPQFIFQYYEEEERQRGNFPDRFSGHQFPNYSSELNVNALLLGDSALYLCASSLRAGGAYGYTFGSGTRLTVV.

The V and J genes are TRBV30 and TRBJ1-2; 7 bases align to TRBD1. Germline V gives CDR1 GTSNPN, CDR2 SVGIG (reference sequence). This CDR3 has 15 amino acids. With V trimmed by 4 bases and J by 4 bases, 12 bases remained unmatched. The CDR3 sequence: CAWIRGPTNPYGYTF. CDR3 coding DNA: TGTGCCTGGATTAGGGGGCCAACAAACCCCTATGGCTACACCTTC.

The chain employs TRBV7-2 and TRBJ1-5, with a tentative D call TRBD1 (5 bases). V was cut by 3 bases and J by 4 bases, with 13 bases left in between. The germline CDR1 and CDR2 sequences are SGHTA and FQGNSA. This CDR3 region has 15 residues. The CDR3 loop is CASSFLIGGNQPQHF. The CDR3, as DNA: TGTGCCAGCAGCTTCCTAATTGGGGGTAATCAGCCCCAGCATTTT.

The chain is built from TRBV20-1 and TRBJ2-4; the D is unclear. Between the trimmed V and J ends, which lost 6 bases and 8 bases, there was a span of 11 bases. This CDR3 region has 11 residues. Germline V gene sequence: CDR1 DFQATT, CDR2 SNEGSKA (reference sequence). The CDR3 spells CSAGPRDIQYF. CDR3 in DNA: TGCAGTGCAGGGCCAAGGGACATTCAGTACTTC.

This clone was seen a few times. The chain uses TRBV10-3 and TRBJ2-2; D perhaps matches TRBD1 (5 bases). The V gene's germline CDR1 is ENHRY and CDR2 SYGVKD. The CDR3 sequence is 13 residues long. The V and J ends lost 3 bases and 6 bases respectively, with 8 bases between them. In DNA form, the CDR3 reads TGTGCCATCAGTGAAAAACAGGCCGGGGAGCTGTTTTTT. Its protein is CAISEKQAGELFF.

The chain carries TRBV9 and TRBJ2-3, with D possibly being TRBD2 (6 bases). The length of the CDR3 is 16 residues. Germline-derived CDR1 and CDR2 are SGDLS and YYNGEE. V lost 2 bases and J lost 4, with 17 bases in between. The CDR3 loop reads CASSVGVGGGADTQYF. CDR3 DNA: TGTGCCAGCAGCGTCGGGGTGGGGGGAGGTGCAGATACGCAGTATTTT.